The 31 T cell receptor beta chains listed next were all sequenced from one sample in a study of post-analysis software for immune sequencing data. Unique molecular identifiers were built into the TCR beta cDNA libraries. One entry per CDR3 protein, called by TCRdb with MiXCR from the PCR reads. The sample yields about 540,000 distinct CDR3 sequences, around 34% seen once. For these TCRs, the target antigens are not known. Notes on the study in general: Four to six TRBV segments were significantly more frequent in patients than in controls. TRBV5-6, TRBV5-1 and TRBV20-1 were among these segments.

Sequenced material: blood. These receptors originate from a girl aged 2-17 years with multiple sclerosis.

Note on this clonotype: This may arise from a read error, as a much more abundant clone is one base away. This chain connects TRBV20-1 to TRBJ1-4; D ambiguous. From germline, CDR1 is DFQATT and CDR2 SNEGSKA (reference sequence). The CDR3 length is 15 residues. The CDR3 bases are TGCAATGCTAGACCCCAGTTCCCCGGCGGGGAAAAACTGTTTTTT. Translation gives CNARPQFPGGEKLFF.

This clonotype was found many times. The chain is built from TRBV7-8 and TRBJ2-5; TRBD2 matches 10 bases. J lost 6 bases, V lost 1 base, and 5 bases had no gene match. Per the germline V gene, CDR1 is SGHVS and CDR2 is FQNEAQ. CDR3 size: 15 residues. In DNA, the CDR3 is TGTGCCAGCAGCTTAGAGCGGGGGGGAACGAAGACCCAGTACTTC. The encoded protein is CASSLERGGTKTQYF. The whole variable domain, remainder taken from reference TRBV7-8 and TRBJ2-5, is GAGVSQSPRYKVAKRGQDVALRCDPISGHVSLFWYQQALGQGPEFLTYFQNEAQLDKSGLPSDRFFAERPEGSVSTLKIQRTQQEDSAVYLCASSLERGGTKTQYFGPGTRLLVL.

The chain joins TRBV15 to TRBJ1-2; D remains unclear. CDR3 length: 15 residues. Per the germline V gene, CDR1 is LNHNV and CDR2 is YYDKDF (reference sequence). The V end was cut by 3 bases, the J end by 4 bases, with 15 bases between. The CDR3 sequence: CATSSDPRTVYGYTF. As DNA, the CDR3 is TGTGCCACCAGCAGTGATCCCCGGACGGTCTATGGCTACACCTTC.

This clonotype came up many times. V gene TRBV20-1 combines with J gene TRBJ2-6; D might be TRBD2 (6 bases). Trimming shortened V by 6 bases and J by 0 bases, and 12 bases separated the two germline ends. The CDR3 loop spans 15 amino acids. Germline V gives CDR1 DFQATT, CDR2 SNEGSKA (reference sequence). CDR3 nucleotides: TGCAGTGCCAGTCGGGGGAACTCTGGGGCCAACGTCCTGACTTTC. The encoded protein is CSASRGNSGANVLTF.

V gene TRBV14 combines with J gene TRBJ2-4, with TRBD2 as a possible D gene (7 bases). The CDR3 extends over 20 amino acids. Germline CDR1 and CDR2: SGHDN and FVKESK. Between the trimmed V and J ends, which lost 1 base and 13 bases, there was a span of 35 bases. CDR3 in amino acids: CASSQAAGALSSLLHDKQYF. The DNA of the CDR3 is TGTGCCAGCAGCCAAGCGGCGGGGGCTCTGTCCTCACTGTTGCACGATAAGCAGTACTTC.

The CDR3 sequence is CSVEYQDTYEQYF. CDR3 sequence (DNA): TGCAGCGTTGAGTACCAGGACACCTACGAGCAGTACTTC. The chain carries TRBV29-1 and TRBJ2-7; possible D gene TRBD1, 5 bases. The V gene's germline CDR1 is SQVTM and CDR2 ANQGSEA. With 3 bases removed from V and 2 bases from J, the gap between germline ends came to 11 bases. This CDR3 has 13 amino acids.

The chain has TRBV6-5 and TRBJ1-2, with D possibly TRBD1 on 6 matching bases. Germline CDR1 reads MNHEY; CDR2 reads SVGAGI. Between the trimmed V and J ends, which lost 4 bases and 2 bases, there was a span of 11 bases. The CDR3 length is 14 residues. The CDR3 DNA follows: TGTGCCAGCAGTTGGACAGTTGAAAACTATGGCTACACCTTC. It specifies CASSWTVENYGYTF.

The table lists this clonotype with many counts. The chain uses TRBV2 and TRBJ2-3; 10 nucleotides agree with TRBD2. Germline V gene lookup returns CDR1 SNHLY and CDR2 FYNNEI. V was pared by 7 bases and J by 7 bases, with 11 bases of the junction left unmatched. The CDR3 extends over 15 amino acids. The CDR3 loop is CASTRSSGGTNTQYF. CDR3 sequence (DNA): TGTGCCAGCACCCGATCTAGCGGGGGAACTAATACGCAGTATTTT.

This chain links TRBV3-1 with TRBJ1-5; no clear D. V lost 0 bases to trimming and J lost 3 bases, with 12 bases between them. This CDR3 spans 16 amino acids. CDR1 is LGHDT and CDR2 is YNNKEL in the germline V gene (reference sequence). CDR3 in amino acids: CASSQEGGGPNQPQHF. As DNA, the CDR3 is TGTGCCAGCAGCCAAGAGGGCGGAGGACCCAATCAGCCCCAGCATTTT.

The V and J genes are TRBV5-1 and TRBJ2-5; TRBD2 aligns across 9 bases. The CDR3 runs to 16 residues. In germline, CDR1 is SGHRS, CDR2 YFSETQ. V lost 0 bases, J lost 2 bases, and 5 bases stayed unmatched. For the CDR3, the DNA is TGCGCCAGCAGCTTGGCGACTAGCGGATATCAAGAGACCCAGTACTTC. It codes for CASSLATSGYQETQYF.

This clonotype has just a few counts. The rearrangement uses TRBV28 and TRBJ1-2; D is unresolved. The CDR3 spans 16 residues. CDR1 and CDR2 from the germline V gene are MDHEN and SYDVKM. Trimming cost V 2 bases and J 8 bases, with 21 bases left between them. CDR3 bases: TGTGCCAGCAGTTTAGGCGCCGCACCTCTTTATTCAGGCTACACCTTC. Translating gives CASSLGAAPLYSGYTF.

This clonotype was seen a few times. V usage is TRBV5-6 and J usage is TRBJ1-5; D possibly corresponds to TRBD1 (6 bases). CDR3 size: 13 residues. V dropped 0 bases and J dropped 7 bases, with 8 bases sitting between them. Germline assignment: CDR1 SGHDT and CDR2 YYEEEE. The CDR3 sequence: CASSLDRAQPQHF. The CDR3 DNA reads TGTGCCAGCAGCTTGGACAGGGCCCAGCCCCAGCATTTT.

The J gene is TRBJ2-5, the V gene TRBV12-3 or TRBV12-4; 8 nucleotides agree with TRBD1. The CDR3 has 15 residues. V was pared by 5 bases and J by 5 bases, with 10 bases of the junction left unmatched. CDR3 sequence (DNA): TGTGCCAGCAGTGAGGACAGGGTTGGGGCGGAGACCCAGTACTTC. Residues: CASSEDRVGAETQYF.

As regards this clonotype: One end of the junction fails to match germline, which may point to a read error. The V and J genes are TRBV5-1 and TRBJ1-2; D is unresolved. From germline, CDR1 is SGHRS and CDR2 YFSETQ. The CDR3 consists of 13 residues. The CDR3 here is CASSGRLNCGYTF. DNA for the CDR3: TGCGCCAGCAGCGGCAGACTGAACTGTGGCTACACCTTC.

This clonotype was recorded a few times. V usage is TRBV7-2 and J usage is TRBJ2-1; 8 nucleotides agree with TRBD1. From germline, CDR1 is SGHTA and CDR2 FQGNSA. The CDR3 sequence is 16 residues long. Unmatched junction bases numbered 12, after V lost 2 bases and J lost 9 bases. CDR3 sequence reads: CASSLPPDRVISEQFF. The CDR3 region has the DNA TGTGCCAGCAGCTTACCTCCGGACAGGGTAATCAGTGAGCAGTTCTTC.

This clonotype was seen more than once but under ten times. The chain combines TRBV20-1 with TRBJ2-3; 11 bases line up with TRBD1. Germline assignment: CDR1 DFQATT and CDR2 SNEGSKA (reference sequence). Germline trimming cut 5 bases from V and 4 bases from J; bases unmatched to any gene: 11. The CDR3 covers 16 residues. The CDR3 sequence: CSADLGGQGAADTQYF. The DNA of the CDR3 is TGCAGTGCTGATCTTGGAGGACAGGGGGCTGCAGATACGCAGTATTTT.

The chain recombines TRBV6-1 with TRBJ2-5, with TRBD2 identical over 8 bases. V trimming: 6 bases; J trimming: 11 bases; junction bases outside the gene matches: 11. The CDR3 is made up of 13 amino acids. Germline CDR1 and CDR2: MNHNS and SASEGT. Here the CDR3 reads CASRGTGEREQYF. CDR3 bases: TGTGCCAGCAGGGGAACCGGGGAGCGGGAGCAGTACTTC.

With respect to this clonotype: One junction end does not reproduce the germline sequence, and a read error may be involved. The chain is built from TRBV10-1 and TRBJ1-6; possible D gene TRBD1, 6 bases. Germline-derived CDR1 and CDR2 are WNHNN and SYGVQD (reference sequence). This CDR3 is built from 14 residues. The CDR3 reads CASSPGQINSPPHF. The CDR3 coding sequence is TGCGCCAGCAGTCCGGGACAAATTAATTCACCCCCCCACTTT.

V usage is TRBV15 and J usage is TRBJ1-4; 7 bases agree with TRBD1. From germline, CDR1 is LNHNV and CDR2 YYDKDF (reference sequence). The CDR3 spans 16 residues. V was clipped by 0 bases and J by 4 bases; unmatched bases: 5. CDR3 sequence: CATSRDEGQINEKLFF. The CDR3 nucleotides read TGTGCCACCAGCAGAGATGAGGGACAGATTAATGAAAAACTGTTTTTT.

The chain has TRBV5-1 and TRBJ2-5; D is tentatively TRBD1 or TRBD2 (6 bases each). Trimming shortened V by 0 bases and J by 5 bases, and 17 bases separated the two germline ends. In germline, CDR1 is SGHRS, CDR2 YFSETQ. The CDR3 is made up of 16 amino acids. CDR3 protein: CASSLEGGPGMETQYF. Written as DNA, the CDR3 is TGCGCCAGCAGCTTGGAGGGGGGTCCGGGCATGGAGACCCAGTACTTC.

Many counts were recorded for this clonotype. With a much larger clone just one base away, this may be a read error. The chain recombines TRBV12-3 or TRBV12-4 with TRBJ2-5; TRBD1 is a possible D gene (7 bases). The CDR3 contains 14 residues. Trimming removed 4 bases at V and 5 bases at J, with 14 bases between. The CDR3 DNA is TGTGCCAGCAGTTGCAGGGGGGCCATTGAGACCCAGTACTTC. The encoded protein is CASSCRGAIETQYF.

This sequence joins TRBV6-6 and TRBJ2-5, with 8 bases lining up with TRBD1. The CDR3 has 14 amino acids. The germline V gene encodes CDR1 MNHNY and CDR2 SVGAGI (reference sequence). The V and J ends lost 6 bases and 3 bases, in that order; junction bases with no gene match: 6. In DNA form, the CDR3 reads TGTGCCAGCAGCGATAGACAGGGGAAAGAGACCCAGTACTTC. Translation: CASSDRQGKETQYF.

The chain is built from TRBV20-1 and TRBJ2-1; D gene uncertain. The CDR3 loop spans 13 amino acids. CDR1 DFQATT and CDR2 SNEGSKA come from the germline V gene (reference sequence). The V end was cut by 1 base, the J end by 2 bases, with 6 bases between. The DNA of the CDR3 is TGCAGTGCTAGAGGTACTACCTACAATGAGCAGTTCTTC. This encodes CSARGTTYNEQFF.

The chain uses TRBV18 and TRBJ1-5; no definite D call. The germline V gene encodes CDR1 KGHSH and CDR2 LQKENI. The CDR3 covers 15 residues. With 5 bases removed from V and 0 bases from J, the gap between germline ends came to 11 bases. For the CDR3, the DNA is TGTGCCAGCTCAGCAGCACCGGATAGCAATCAGCCCCAGCATTTT. Translating gives CASSAAPDSNQPQHF.

This clonotype was seen many times. The chain joins TRBV5-6 to TRBJ2-1, with TRBD2 matching over 12 bases. The V gene's germline CDR1 is SGHDT and CDR2 YYEEEE. CDR3 size: 15 residues. Trimming at V came to 2 bases and at J to 5 bases, leaving 2 bases not matched to a gene. In DNA, the CDR3 is TGTGCCAGCAGCTTCCGACTAGCGGGGGACAATGAGCAGTTCTTC. Its translation is CASSFRLAGDNEQFF.

The chain uses TRBV20-1 and TRBJ1-2; 7 bases align to TRBD1. The CDR3 length is 15 residues. Trimming at V came to 1 base and at J to 4 bases, leaving 9 bases not matched to a gene. Germline V gives CDR1 DFQATT, CDR2 SNEGSKA (reference sequence). CDR3 DNA sequence: TGCAGTGCTAGAGGACAGGGCTCAGGATCCTATGGCTACACCTTC. This gives the protein CSARGQGSGSYGYTF.

This chain uses TRBV12-3 or TRBV12-4 with TRBJ1-5; D is possibly TRBD1 (6 bases). This CDR3 has 15 amino acids. V was pared by 6 bases and J by 3 bases, with 15 bases between. CDR3 amino acids: CASSPTGPYNQPQHF. Here the CDR3 DNA reads TGTGCCAGCAGCCCTACAGGGCCCTACAATCAGCCCCAGCATTTT.

This clonotype has a handful of counts. The chain employs TRBV20-1 and TRBJ2-1; 9 bases map to TRBD2. The CDR3 extends over 15 amino acids. Germline V CDR1 and CDR2: DFQATT, SNEGSKA (reference sequence). V shed 6 bases, J shed 10 bases, and the junction held 16 bases outside the gene matches. The chain's CDR3 is CSARRVAGAVGEQFF. The DNA of the CDR3 is TGCAGTGCCCGAAGGGTAGCGGGGGCCGTGGGGGAGCAGTTCTTC.

This clonotype was counted between two and nine times. V gene TRBV9 combines with J gene TRBJ2-5; 8 positions agree with TRBD2. The CDR3 runs 15 residues. J was trimmed by 4 bases and V by 0 bases; bases with no gene match: 5. Per the germline V gene, CDR1 is SGDLS and CDR2 is YYNGEE. The CDR3, as DNA: TGTGCCAGCAGCGTAGCCGGGACTAGGGGAGAGACCCAGTACTTC. It encodes CASSVAGTRGETQYF.

This clonotype was recorded many times. The genes are TRBV5-1 and TRBJ1-1; D remains unclear. The CDR3 covers 14 residues. The ends were cut back, 0 bases at V and 7 bases at J, with 13 bases in the middle. In germline, CDR1 is SGHRS, CDR2 YFSETQ. In DNA form, the CDR3 reads TGCGCCAGCAGCTTGGTGGAGAGGAAGGGTGAAGCTTTCTTT. It codes for CASSLVERKGEAFF.

This sequence joins TRBV29-1 and TRBJ1-4; weak D call: TRBD1 (5 bases). V was trimmed by 4 bases and J by 3 bases, leaving 18 bases between them. This CDR3 spans 16 amino acids. CDR1 SQVTM and CDR2 ANQGSEA come from the germline V gene. The CDR3 bases are TGCAGCGTTGTTGCAGACGCAGGGAGCTCTAATGAAAAACTGTTTTTT. Translated, it gives CSVVADAGSSNEKLFF.